Shown below are 4 T cell receptor beta chains from a single sample sequenced in a study of graft-versus-host responses after intestinal transplantation. Antigens for these TCRs are unknown. The method was immunoSEQ multiplex PCR; TCRdb's version includes in-frame clones alone and lacks a portion of them. The sample has about 89,000 clones; roughly 91% are singletons. The material was unstimulated CD4+ T cells sorted from spleen or lymph node cells, obtained before intestinal transplant. The receptors were gathered from a human donor who received an intestinal transplant.

V and J are TRBV7-2 and TRBJ1-3, with 7 positions matching TRBD1. V shed 5 bases and J 4 bases; nucleotides not matched to a gene: 8. The CDR3 is 15 residues long. The V gene's germline CDR1 is SGHTA and CDR2 FQGNSA. In DNA form, the CDR3 reads TGTGCCAGCAGCCTCAACAGGGGTGGGGGAAACACCATATATTTT. Translating gives CASSLNRGGGNTIYF.

The chain couples TRBV7-2 to TRBJ2-5, with TRBD1 matching 8 bases. CDR1 SGHTA and CDR2 FQGNSA come from the germline V gene. The CDR3 runs 17 residues. Trimming took 6 bases from V and 5 from J; bases not matched to a gene: 17. CDR3 amino acids: CASRRGITSGGEETQYF. The CDR3 bases are TGTGCCAGCAGGCGGGGCATAACTTCAGGGGGCGAGGAGACCCAGTACTTC. The entire variable domain, with the rest obtained from reference TRBV7-2 and TRBJ2-5, is as follows: GAGVSQSPSNKVTEKGKDVELRCDPISGHTALYWYRQSLGQGLEFLIYFQGNSAPDKSGLPSDRFSAERTGGSVSTLTIQRTQQEDSAVYLCASRRGITSGGEETQYFGPGTRLLVL.

As to this clone: Relative to the germline gene, one junction end is altered; a read error may explain this. The chain combines TRBV5-1 with TRBJ2-1; no clear D. Germline V gene sequence: CDR1 SGHRS, CDR2 YFSETQ. This CDR3 comprises 14 residues. Here the CDR3 reads CASSLASQYNEQFF. The CDR3 DNA is TGCGCCAGCAGCTTGGCGTCACAGTACAATGAACAGTTCTTC.

This chain uses TRBV18 with TRBJ2-2, with 7 bases identical to TRBD1. Germline lookup yields CDR1 KGHSH and CDR2 LQKENI. V was pared by 1 base and J by 0 bases, with 5 bases of the junction left unmatched. The length of the CDR3 is 17 residues. This chain's CDR3 is CASSPQTQGSNTGELFF. CDR3 in DNA: TGTGCCAGCTCACCACAAACACAGGGGTCGAACACCGGGGAGCTGTTTTTT.